This passage covers 14 T cell receptor beta chains from one sample sequenced in a study of cytomegalovirus exposure and HLA in healthy donors (dated by TCRdb to 2016 to 2017). The library was generated by the immunoSEQ multiplex PCR assay. The multiplex PCR relied on a mix of 60 forward primers for TCR Vbeta segments and 13 reverse primers for TCR Jbeta segments. Entries here come from immuneACCESS through TCRdb and include only in-frame sequences with V and J called. Some clones fail to appear in such tables; in the studies checked, an unresolved V gene covers under half of the shortfall, and the cause of the remainder is unknown. The sample table holds 49,000 or so clones. The top ten clonotypes cover more than 25% of the sample. The sequencing sample was made of PBMCs. These receptors all come from a man aged 35-49 years in good health and CMV-seropositive.

This chain joins TRBV5-4 and TRBJ2-7, with TRBD1 matching 8 bases. This CDR3 is 15 amino acids long. The germline CDR1 and CDR2 sequences are SGHNT and YYREEE (reference sequence). J lost 0 bases, V lost 1 base, and 3 bases had no gene match. The CDR3, as DNA: TGTGCCAGCAGCTTGAAGGGACAGGCCTCCTACGAGCAGTACTTC. This gives the protein CASSLKGQASYEQYF.

V is TRBV4-1 and J is TRBJ2-1; 16 bases fit TRBD2. The CDR3 covers 20 residues. V lost 2 bases and J lost 3; bases outside the gene matches: 10. Germline V gene lookup returns CDR1 MGHRA and CDR2 YSYEKL. CDR3 bases: TGCGCCAGCAGCCAACCTCCGGGACTAGCGGGAGGGCCCTTCTACAATGAGCAGTTCTTC. The encoded protein is CASSQPPGLAGGPFYNEQFF.

The chain joins TRBV4-3 to TRBJ2-7; D is possibly TRBD1 (5 bases). Trimming took off 1 base at V and 5 bases at J, with 12 bases between the two ends. Germline CDR1 reads LGHNA; CDR2 reads YSLEER. The length of the CDR3 is 14 residues. As DNA, the CDR3 is TGCGCCAGCAGCCAAGCCATGCAGGGTCACGAGCAGTACTTC. It specifies CASSQAMQGHEQYF.

V is TRBV6-4 and J is TRBJ2-7; D call uncertain. This CDR3 has 14 residues. Germline CDR1 is MRHNA and CDR2 is SNTAGT. V gave up 4 bases and J gave up 2 bases, with 12 bases separating them. CDR3 region: CASSVPGFTYEQYF. The DNA for the CDR3 is TGTGCCAGCAGTGTCCCCGGGTTTACCTACGAGCAGTACTTC.

This sequence joins TRBV30 and TRBJ1-4; 7 nucleotides line up with TRBD1. Germline lookup yields CDR1 GTSNPN and CDR2 SVGIG (reference sequence). J lost 8 bases, V lost 0 bases, and 3 bases had no gene match. The CDR3 sequence is 13 residues long. DNA of the CDR3: TGTGCCTGGAGTGTAACAGGGGCAGAAAAACTGTTTTTT. Translated: CAWSVTGAEKLFF.

The V gene is TRBV28, the J gene TRBJ2-7, with D tentatively TRBD1 (5 bases). The CDR3 consists of 15 residues. V was clipped by 3 bases and J by 0 bases, with 12 bases between them. Germline V lookup: CDR1 MDHEN, CDR2 SYDVKM. The CDR3 protein is CASSFPRVRSYEQYF. The CDR3 nucleotides read TGTGCCAGCAGTTTTCCCAGGGTCCGCTCCTACGAGCAGTACTTC.

This chain links TRBV10-3 with TRBJ1-6, with 12 positions matching TRBD1. Losses at the gene ends were 11 bases for V and 10 bases for J; bases not matched to a gene: 12. The CDR3 runs 15 residues. CDR1 is ENHRY and CDR2 is SYGVKD in the germline V gene. The CDR3 DNA reads as TGTGCCGCCCGTTGGGGACAGGGGGCCGAATCACCCCTCCACTTT. Translation gives CAARWGQGAESPLHF.

The rearrangement uses TRBV5-1 and TRBJ2-7; maybe TRBD1 (5 bases). The CDR3 spans 12 residues. Trimming removed 4 bases from V and 6 bases from J, with 11 bases in between. Germline V lookup: CDR1 SGHRS, CDR2 YFSETQ. As DNA, the CDR3 is TGCGCCAGCAGCCTGGACACCGTCGAGCAGTACTTC. Residues: CASSLDTVEQYF.

This chain connects TRBV9 to TRBJ1-1; TRBD1 is a possible D gene (6 bases). CDR1 is SGDLS, CDR2 YYNGEE, per germline. The V gene lost 3 bases and the J gene lost 4 bases, with 16 bases spanning the gap. There are 15 residues in the CDR3. Here the CDR3 DNA reads TGTGCCAGCAGCGCCGGTGGGGGCGGGCGCACTGAAGCTTTCTTT. Its protein product is CASSAGGGGRTEAFF.

The chain has TRBV5-1 and TRBJ1-2; the D gene is possibly TRBD1 (6 bases). V lost 0 bases, J lost 4 bases, and 13 bases lay in between. This CDR3 is 15 amino acids long. Germline CDR1 and CDR2: SGHRS and YFSETQ. Here the CDR3 DNA reads TGCGCCAGCAGCTTGGAAGCCACAGGGATCTATGGCTACACCTTC. Protein sequence: CASSLEATGIYGYTF. Using reference TRBV5-1 and TRBJ1-2 for the parts outside the CDR3, the full variable domain is KAGVTQTPRYLIKTRGQQVTLSCSPISGHRSVSWYQQTPGQGLQFLFEYFSETQRNKGNFPGRFSGRQFSNSRSEMNVSTLELGDSALYLCASSLEATGIYGYTFGSGTRLTVV.

The rearrangement links TRBV30 to TRBJ2-7, with TRBD1 identical over 8 bases. V lost 7 bases and J lost 2; bases outside the gene matches: 4. The length of the CDR3 is 12 residues. CDR1 is GTSNPN and CDR2 is SVGIG in the germline V gene (reference sequence). The CDR3 loop is CASGTGTYEQYF. The DNA of the CDR3 is TGTGCCTCGGGGACAGGAACCTACGAGCAGTACTTC.

The V call is TRBV15, the J call TRBJ2-3; D is possibly TRBD1 (5 bases). V was trimmed by 5 bases and J by 1 base, leaving 13 bases between them. The CDR3 is made up of 15 amino acids. Germline V gene data show CDR1 as LNHNV and CDR2 as YYDKDF (reference sequence). CDR3 bases: TGTGCCACCAGCCCCCAGGGCGTGCGCACAGATACGCAGTATTTT. This encodes CATSPQGVRTDTQYF.

The rearrangement joins TRBV4-1 to TRBJ2-4; the match to TRBD1 covers 7 bases. CDR1 and CDR2 (germline): MGHRA, YSYEKL. This CDR3 comprises 15 residues. Unmatched junction bases numbered 7, after V lost 0 bases and J lost 8 bases. The CDR3: CASSQDPAGGDIQYF. The CDR3 nucleotides read TGCGCCAGCAGCCAAGATCCGGCAGGGGGAGACATTCAGTACTTC.

The V call is TRBV19, the J call TRBJ2-1; 7 bases map to TRBD2. The CDR3 has 16 amino acids. Germline trimming cut 3 bases from V and 1 base from J; bases unmatched to any gene: 6. Germline loops: CDR1 LNHDA, CDR2 SQIVND (reference sequence). The CDR3 DNA follows: TGTGCCAGTAGTATCCCGAGCGGGGCTTCCTACAATGAGCAGTTCTTC. Protein sequence: CASSIPSGASYNEQFF.